This entry concerns a single T cell receptor beta chain. These data originate in a study of cytotoxic CD8 clonotypes in ibrutinib-treated CLL. The method was immunoSEQ multiplex PCR; TCRdb's version includes in-frame clones alone and lacks a portion of them. The sample lists fewer than 20,000 clones, roughly 60% occurring once. Germline V gene data show CDR1 as MNHEY and CDR2 as SMNVEV (reference sequence). Losses at the gene ends were 6 bases for V and 7 bases for J; bases not matched to a gene: 6. This CDR3 spans 14 amino acids. This rearrangement joins TRBV27 to TRBJ2-7, with TRBD2 matching 13 bases. This specimen consisted of PBMCs, obtained after 12 months of ibrutinib treatment. This TCR was recovered from a human donor with chronic lymphocytic leukemia. CDR3 nucleotides: TGTGCCAGCAGCCCCGGGACTAGCGGGGTAGAGCAGTACTTC. Translating it yields CASSPGTSGVEQYF.